The 28 T cell receptor beta chains below were found in one sample sequenced in a study of T cells in Graves' hyperthyroidism and ophthalmopathy. There were TCR beta CDR3 regions amplified from RNA transcripts. First-round RT-PCR with HTBI primers amplified the TCR CDR3 region. TCRdb re-analysed the multiplex PCR reads in MiXCR, keeping a single row per CDR3 protein. The table has more than 450,000 distinct CDR3 sequences, 15% to 20% seen once. The sequenced sample consisted of blood. The receptors come from a man between 40 and 49 years old with Graves' ophthalmopathy.

This clonotype was observed many times. The genes are TRBV7-2 and TRBJ2-1; 8 nucleotides agree with TRBD2. V gave up 5 bases and J gave up 6 bases; unmatched junction bases: 9. In germline, CDR1 is SGHTA, CDR2 FQGNSA. This CDR3 is built from 15 residues. The CDR3 here is CASSRVAGYRNEQFF. The CDR3 nucleotides are TGTGCCAGCAGCCGGGTAGCGGGGTACCGCAATGAGCAGTTCTTC. Drawing the rest from reference TRBV7-2 and TRBJ2-1, the complete variable domain is GAGVSQSPSNKVTEKGKDVELRCDPISGHTALYWYRQSLGQGLEFLIYFQGNSAPDKSGLPSDRFSAERTGGSVSTLTIQRTQQEDSAVYLCASSRVAGYRNEQFFGPGTRLTVL.

V is TRBV24-1 and J is TRBJ2-3; unclear D gene. The V end lost 2 bases, the J end lost 4 bases, and 3 bases lay between the germline ends. Germline V gives CDR1 KGHDR, CDR2 SFDVKD. This CDR3 has 12 amino acids. This CDR3 reads CATSDSADTQYF. The CDR3 bases are TGTGCCACCAGTGATTCAGCAGATACGCAGTATTTT.

This clonotype occurred many times. J is TRBJ2-7 and V is TRBV28; 9 bases map to TRBD2. Germline lookup yields CDR1 MDHEN and CDR2 SYDVKM. V was pared by 6 bases and J by 0 bases, with 3 bases of the junction left unmatched. The CDR3 has 14 amino acids. The DNA of the CDR3 is TGTGCCAGCAGAGGTAGCGGGGGCTCCTACGAGCAGTACTTC. Translating gives CASRGSGGSYEQYF.

This clonotype was observed at least ten times. The rearrangement uses TRBV2 and TRBJ2-1; TRBD1 agrees at 12 bases. This CDR3 has 14 residues. Losses at the gene ends were 4 bases for V and 9 bases for J; bases not matched to a gene: 4. Germline loops: CDR1 SNHLY, CDR2 FYNNEI. For the CDR3, the DNA is TGTGCCAGCAGTGCCGGGACAGGGGGCCGTGAGCAGTTCTTC. Translation: CASSAGTGGREQFF. The variable domain in full, with the rest retrieved from reference TRBV2 and TRBJ2-1, is EPEVTQTPSHQVTQMGQEVILRCVPISNHLYFYWYRQILGQKVEFLVSFYNNEISEKSEIFDDQFSVERPDGSNFTLKIRSTKLEDSAMYFCASSAGTGGREQFFGPGTRLTVL.

This clonotype has more than one count but fewer than ten. The chain is built from TRBV20-1 and TRBJ2-2; D may be TRBD2 (5 bases). The CDR3 is 14 amino acids. In germline, CDR1 is DFQATT, CDR2 SNEGSKA (reference sequence). The germline V and J ends were trimmed by 5 bases and 0 bases, with 10 bases remaining between them. For the CDR3, the DNA is TGCAGTGCTGGCGGACTCTCGAACACCGGGGAGCTGTTTTTT. This encodes CSAGGLSNTGELFF.

This clonotype was counted between two and nine times. V and J are TRBV7-9 and TRBJ1-5; D perhaps matches TRBD1 (6 bases). Germline V gives CDR1 SEHNR, CDR2 FQNEAQ (reference sequence). The CDR3 is 15 residues long. Trimming shortened V by 7 bases and J by 5 bases, and 18 bases separated the two germline ends. In nucleotides, the CDR3 is TGTGCCAGCACCGAGGGCTGGGACACTGATCAGCCCCAGCATTTT. Protein product: CASTEGWDTDQPQHF.

The rearrangement links TRBV12-3 or TRBV12-4 to TRBJ1-5; 8 bases match TRBD1. The CDR3 length is 18 residues. V was pared by 6 bases and J by 3 bases, with 16 bases of the junction left unmatched. The CDR3 is CASSPTTTRQGINQPQHF. The CDR3 region has the DNA TGTGCCAGCAGCCCCACAACCACACGACAGGGGATCAATCAGCCCCAGCATTTT.

This clonotype was counted only a few times. The genes are TRBV9 and TRBJ2-2; D not certain. The germline CDR1 and CDR2 sequences are SGDLS and YYNGEE. The V and J ends lost 4 bases and 2 bases respectively, with 12 bases between them. CDR3 length: 15 amino acids. This chain's CDR3 is CASSQGLSNTGELFF. CDR3 bases: TGTGCCAGCAGCCAAGGTCTCTCAAACACCGGGGAGCTGTTTTTT.

In its sample, this clonotype was seen a few times. DNA for the CDR3: TGTGCCAGCAGCGAACAGTTCCAAGAGACCCAGTACTTC. It yields the protein CASSEQFQETQYF. The chain employs TRBV7-2 and TRBJ2-5; D not certain. Trimming cost V 5 bases and J 1 base, with 8 bases left between them. Germline CDR1 reads SGHTA; CDR2 reads FQGNSA. The CDR3 consists of 13 residues.

In this sample, this clonotype turned up many times. The V and J genes are TRBV11-2 and TRBJ2-1; a possible D gene is TRBD2 (6 bases). The CDR3 runs to 16 residues. The V end was cut by 5 bases, the J end by 0 bases, with 14 bases between. CDR1 and CDR2 from the germline V gene are SGHAT and FQNNGV. As DNA, the CDR3 is TGTGCCAGCAGCCAAGGCGCGGGGAACTCCTACAATGAGCAGTTCTTC. Translating it yields CASSQGAGNSYNEQFF.

As for this clonotype: This may be a read error: a much more frequent sequence differs by one nucleotide. The chain has TRBV6-1 and TRBJ1-6; no definite D call. Deletions cut 6 bases from V and 8 bases from J, with 14 bases between. The CDR3 runs 14 residues. Germline assignment: CDR1 MNHNS and CDR2 SASEGT. CDR3 protein: CASSAEQWDSPLHF. CDR3 coding DNA: TGTGCCAGCAGCGCGGAACAGTGGGATTCACCCCTCCACTTT.

CDR3 in amino acids: CASSSPPGQGLRQYF. Written as DNA, the CDR3 is TGTGCCAGCAGCTCACCTCCGGGACAGGGCCTCCGGCAGTACTTC. J is TRBJ2-7 and V is TRBV5-6, with 9 bases identical to TRBD1. The V and J ends lost 3 bases and 9 bases, in that order; junction bases with no gene match: 13. The V gene's germline CDR1 is SGHDT and CDR2 YYEEEE. The CDR3 extends over 15 amino acids.

V usage is TRBV10-3 and J usage is TRBJ1-2, with 8 bases aligning to TRBD1. Per the germline V gene, CDR1 is ENHRY and CDR2 is SYGVKD. The V segment lost 4 bases and the J segment 8 bases; nucleotides outside the gene matches: 21. This CDR3 contains 18 residues. In DNA, the CDR3 is TGTGCCATCAGTGCCGCCCCGACAGGGGAAATCTGGTACGAAGGCTACACCTTC. It is translated as CAISAAPTGEIWYEGYTF.

This clonotype came up a few times. The chain is built from TRBV20-1 and TRBJ2-5; D gene ambiguous. The CDR3 consists of 13 residues. Germline V gene sequence: CDR1 DFQATT, CDR2 SNEGSKA (reference sequence). V was cut by 5 bases and J by 2 bases, with 12 bases left in between. The CDR3 sequence is CSAFRLVQETQYF. The CDR3 nucleotides read TGCAGTGCTTTTAGACTGGTACAAGAGACCCAGTACTTC.

This chain links TRBV6-1 with TRBJ2-5; D gene uncertain. There are 15 residues in the CDR3. V shed 5 bases and J shed 4 bases, with 17 bases lying between them. Germline V gene lookup returns CDR1 MNHNS and CDR2 SASEGT. DNA of the CDR3: TGTGCCAGCAGTTTCCGGGCCCATATGGGAGAGACCCAGTACTTC. This codes for CASSFRAHMGETQYF.

Only one count was recorded for this clonotype. CDR3 bases: TGTGCCAGCACCAATGGGAAGGACCAGTACTTC. Its translation is CASTNGKDQYF. The rearrangement joins TRBV6-1 to TRBJ2-5, with D unclear. The germline gives CDR1 MNHNS, CDR2 SASEGT. This CDR3 has 11 residues. Trimming stripped 7 bases from V and 10 bases from J, with 13 bases between.

This clonotype occurred many times. This chain uses TRBV12-3 or TRBV12-4 with TRBJ1-1; D gene uncertain. CDR3 length: 10 amino acids. Trimming removed 6 bases from V and 5 bases from J, with 4 bases in between. The CDR3 sequence is CASRGTEAFF. As DNA, the CDR3 is TGTGCCAGCAGAGGGACTGAAGCTTTCTTT.

The chain links TRBV2 to TRBJ2-5, with TRBD1 identical over 7 bases. Germline V CDR1 and CDR2: SNHLY, FYNNEI. The CDR3 is 13 residues long. V was pared by 5 bases and J by 11 bases, with 11 bases of the junction left unmatched. The CDR3 bases are TGTGCCAGCAGTTCAGGGGGACAGAAAATACAGTACTTC. Encoded protein: CASSSGGQKIQYF.

The chain couples TRBV28 to TRBJ2-1, with D possibly called TRBD1 or TRBD2 (5 bases each). This CDR3 is 16 amino acids long. Trimming cost V 10 bases and J 0 bases, with 19 bases left between them. Germline V lookup: CDR1 MDHEN, CDR2 SYDVKM. The CDR3 reads CAIKSRDPSSYNEQFF. The DNA of the CDR3 is TGTGCCATCAAGTCCCGGGACCCGAGCTCCTACAATGAGCAGTTCTTC.

This clonotype was counted many times. The V and J genes are TRBV29-1 and TRBJ1-1, with no clear D. CDR3 length: 11 residues. Germline V gene data show CDR1 as SQVTM and CDR2 as ANQGSEA. Trimming stripped 4 bases from V and 2 bases from J, with 5 bases between. The CDR3 DNA reads TGCAGCGTTGTGGGTAACACTGAAGCTTTCTTT. Protein sequence: CSVVGNTEAFF.

This clonotype appeared a few times. V is TRBV7-6 and J is TRBJ2-7; perhaps TRBD1 as D (5 bases). This CDR3 contains 12 residues. V lost 4 bases and J 6 bases, leaving 10 bases between the germline ends. Germline V gene sequence: CDR1 SGHVS, CDR2 FNYEAQ. CDR3 residues: CASSSQGIEQYF. DNA of the CDR3: TGTGCCAGCAGCTCGCAGGGAATCGAGCAGTACTTC.

Notes on this clonotype: This could be a read error, since a much larger clone is one nucleotide away. This chain connects TRBV7-2 to TRBJ2-3; 7 nucleotides line up with TRBD1. Germline CDR1 and CDR2: SGHTA and FQGNSA. The CDR3 totals 13 residues. This CDR3 is CASSWDSRDTRYF. CDR3 DNA sequence: TGTGCCAGCAGCTGGGACAGTCGAGATACGCGGTATTTT.

This clonotype was detected many times. The chain employs TRBV2 and TRBJ1-2; a possible D gene is TRBD1 (5 bases). The germline V gene has CDR1 SNHLY and CDR2 FYNNEI. Trimming took 6 bases from V and 3 from J, leaving 11 bases between them. The CDR3 length is 13 residues. CDR3 DNA: TGTGCCAGCAGGGGGGGGACGGACTATGGCTACACCTTC. Its protein is CASRGGTDYGYTF.

This clonotype was counted ten times or more. The chain combines TRBV3-1 with TRBJ2-3; 8 positions match TRBD2. Per the germline V gene, CDR1 is LGHDT and CDR2 is YNNKEL (reference sequence). CDR3 length: 16 amino acids. The ends lost 4 bases at V and 2 bases at J; junction bases unmatched: 8. The DNA of the CDR3 is TGTGCCAGCAGCCCCCTGGGTAGCGGGGTCACAGATACGCAGTATTTT. This codes for CASSPLGSGVTDTQYF.

This clonotype appeared many times. The genes are TRBV6-1 and TRBJ2-5; 13 nucleotides match TRBD2. CDR1 and CDR2 (germline): MNHNS, SASEGT. The trim removed 4 bases at V and 3 bases at J, leaving 2 bases unmatched. This CDR3 comprises 15 residues. CDR3 bases: TGTGCCAGCAGTGGACTAGCGGGGGGTAAAGAGACCCAGTACTTC. Residues: CASSGLAGGKETQYF.

The V gene is TRBV5-1, the J gene TRBJ2-6; D perhaps matches TRBD1 (6 bases). Germline V gene sequence: CDR1 SGHRS, CDR2 YFSETQ. This CDR3 is built from 15 residues. V was pared by 4 bases and J by 1 base, with 9 bases between. CDR3 amino acids: CASSPGQSGANVLTF. CDR3 in DNA: TGCGCCAGCAGCCCCGGACAGTCTGGGGCCAACGTCCTGACTTTC. The full variable domain, with the rest looked up from reference TRBV5-1 and TRBJ2-6, is KAGVTQTPRYLIKTRGQQVTLSCSPISGHRSVSWYQQTPGQGLQFLFEYFSETQRNKGNFPGRFSGRQFSNSRSEMNVSTLELGDSALYLCASSPGQSGANVLTFGAGSRLTVL.

The sample holds many counts of this clonotype. This chain links TRBV5-4 with TRBJ2-3; weak D call: TRBD1 (5 bases). The germline V and J ends were trimmed by 0 bases and 1 base, with 6 bases remaining between them. CDR3 length: 14 amino acids. The germline V gene encodes CDR1 SGHNT and CDR2 YYREEE (reference sequence). The CDR3 DNA follows: TGTGCCAGCAGCTTGGAACAGGGCACAGATACGCAGTATTTT. Residues: CASSLEQGTDTQYF.

The V call is TRBV19, the J call TRBJ2-1, with a possible D match to TRBD2 (6 bases). This CDR3 region has 13 residues. From germline, CDR1 is LNHDA and CDR2 SQIVND (reference sequence). V was clipped by 9 bases and J by 2 bases, with 11 bases between them. CDR3 residues: CASQGLAYNEQFF. The DNA for the CDR3 is TGTGCCAGCCAGGGACTGGCCTACAATGAGCAGTTCTTC. Supplemented by reference TRBV19 and TRBJ2-1, the full variable domain reads DGGITQSPKYLFRKEGQNVTLSCEQNLNHDAMYWYRQDPGQGLRLIYYSQIVNDFQKGDIAEGYSVSREKKESFPLTVTSAQKNPTAFYLCASQGLAYNEQFFGPGTRLTVL.